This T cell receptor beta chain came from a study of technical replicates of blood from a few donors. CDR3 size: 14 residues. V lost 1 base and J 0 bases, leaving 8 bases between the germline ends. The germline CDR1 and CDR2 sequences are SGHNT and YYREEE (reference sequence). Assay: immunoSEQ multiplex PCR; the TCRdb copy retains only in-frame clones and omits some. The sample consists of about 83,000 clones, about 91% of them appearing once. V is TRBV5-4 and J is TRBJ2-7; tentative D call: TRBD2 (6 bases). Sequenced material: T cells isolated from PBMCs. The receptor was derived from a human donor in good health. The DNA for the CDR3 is TGTGCCAGCAGCTTGCGGCGGGACTCCTACGAGCAGTACTTC. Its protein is CASSLRRDSYEQYF.